A selection of T cell receptor beta chains follows, all from one sample in a study of T cell responses to AZD1222 COVID-19 vaccine. Method: immunoSEQ multiplex PCR; TCRdb's copy keeps in-frame clones and lacks some. Here the sample spans around 130,000 clones, roughly 89% being singletons. The sample was peripheral blood, taken 28 days after the second dose of the MenACWY control vaccine. These receptors were taken from an adult who received the MenACWY meningococcal vaccine as a control. Both conserved end residues are trimmed from each CDR3.

J gene: TRBJ1-2
V gene: TRBV10-3
CDR3 protein: ACRPGGGGYT

J gene: TRBJ2-7
V gene: TRBV15
CDR3 protein: ATSRGQTGTSYEQY

J gene: TRBJ2-1
V gene: TRBV7-2
CDR3 protein: ASSLSVEQF

J gene: TRBJ2-3
V gene: TRBV29-1
CDR3 protein: SVGGLGADTQY

J gene: TRBJ1-6
V gene: TRBV15
CDR3 protein: ATSRARGLDSPLH

J gene: TRBJ2-1
V gene: TRBV11-3
CDR3 protein: ASSLEIPGRYNEQF

J gene: TRBJ2-7
V gene: TRBV28
CDR3 protein: ASSPPPRTYEQY

J gene: TRBJ2-2
V gene: TRBV7-2
CDR3 protein: ASSLFKGQGELF

J gene: TRBJ2-5
V gene: TRBV7-9
CDR3 protein: ASSLLGQGQETQY

J gene: TRBJ2-2
V gene: TRBV11-1
CDR3 protein: ASSLQGNTGELF

J gene: TRBJ1-1
V gene: TRBV4-1
CDR3 protein: ASSQPTGDLNTEAF

J gene: TRBJ2-7
V gene: TRBV7-3
CDR3 protein: ASSVTSGGASYEQY

J gene: TRBJ2-7
V gene: TRBV27
CDR3 protein: ASSLGQTYEQY

J gene: TRBJ2-1
V gene: TRBV19
CDR3 protein: ASGQYEQF

J gene: TRBJ1-5
V gene: TRBV11-2
CDR3 protein: ASSLGVGGGQPQH

J gene: TRBJ1-2
V gene: TRBV3-1/TRBV3-2
CDR3 protein: ASSPGNRNYGYT

J gene: TRBJ2-1
V gene: TRBV6-2/TRBV6-3
CDR3 protein: ASSRTLRSGGASHEQF

J gene: TRBJ2-1
V gene: TRBV14
CDR3 protein: ASSQETTYNEQF

J gene: TRBJ1-4
V gene: TRBV7-6
CDR3 protein: ASSLGAEKGNEKLF

J gene: TRBJ2-1
V gene: TRBV7-2
CDR3 protein: ASSGTSGRIEQF

J gene: TRBJ2-5
V gene: TRBV4-3
CDR3 protein: ASSQGTGQETQY

J gene: TRBJ2-7
V gene: TRBV18
CDR3 protein: ASSPPLGQGAFEQY